The 23 T cell receptor beta chains reported below all come from one sample, sequenced in a study of blood T cell repertoires in COVID-19. Sequencing used immunoSEQ multiplex PCR; TCRdb keeps in-frame clones, though not all of them. Of about 26,000 clones in the sample, about nine tenths were seen once. Sequences were obtained from peripheral blood. The receptor source for this set is a human donor in a cohort sampled during active COVID-19.

The table lists this clone with a count of one. The chain has TRBV6-5 and TRBJ1-1; D might be TRBD1 (6 bases). Trimming shortened V by 8 bases and J by 7 bases, and 8 bases separated the two germline ends. The CDR3 runs 10 residues. Germline lookup yields CDR1 MNHEY and CDR2 SVGAGI. DNA for the CDR3: TGTGCCAGCCGGACAGTTGAAGCTTTCTTT. This codes for CASRTVEAFF.

The chain carries TRBV6-2 or TRBV6-3 and TRBJ2-7, with 8 bases identical to TRBD2. Germline V CDR1 and CDR2: MNHEY, SVGEGT. J gave up 4 bases and V 7 bases, and 9 bases lay outside the gene matches. The CDR3 has 14 amino acids. As DNA, the CDR3 is TGTGCCAGCACCCCTTCCGGGGGGGGTTACGAGCAGTACGTC. Its protein product is CASTPSGGGYEQYV.

This chain links TRBV10-3 with TRBJ1-1; 8 nucleotides agree with TRBD1. Germline CDR1 is ENHRY and CDR2 is SYGVKD. The CDR3 loop spans 14 amino acids. Trimming removed 4 bases from V and 11 bases from J; junction bases left unmatched: 12. The CDR3 protein is CAISGGQVSSQAFF. Written as DNA, the CDR3 is TGTGCCATCAGTGGGGGACAGGTTTCGTCGCAGGCTTTCTTT.

The chain combines TRBV5-4 with TRBJ2-4, with 8 bases matching TRBD1. Germline assignment: CDR1 SGHNT and CDR2 YYREEE (reference sequence). This CDR3 is 15 amino acids long. After removal of 2 bases from V and 5 bases from J, the junction contained 6 bases not matched to a gene. The CDR3 sequence is CASSFQPTGENIQYF. The CDR3, as DNA: TGTGCCAGCAGCTTCCAACCGACAGGGGAAAACATTCAGTACTTC.

The chain couples TRBV19 to TRBJ2-1, with D maybe TRBD2 (5 bases). The CDR3 runs to 15 residues. CDR1 is LNHDA and CDR2 is SQIVND in the germline V gene (reference sequence). V shed 5 bases and J shed 2 bases, with 13 bases lying between them. DNA of the CDR3: TGTGCCAGTAGTTTCCGGGGTCGTGCCTACAATGAGCAGTTCTTC. This encodes CASSFRGRAYNEQFF. Full variable domain (missing parts from reference TRBV19 and TRBJ2-1): DGGITQSPKYLFRKEGQNVTLSCEQNLNHDAMYWYRQDPGQGLRLIYYSQIVNDFQKGDIAEGYSVSREKKESFPLTVTSAQKNPTAFYLCASSFRGRAYNEQFFGPGTRLTVL.

The rearrangement joins TRBV9 to TRBJ2-5; 14 bases match TRBD2. The V and J ends lost 3 bases and 5 bases, in that order; junction bases with no gene match: 6. The CDR3 has 16 residues. Germline lookup yields CDR1 SGDLS and CDR2 YYNGEE. CDR3 DNA sequence: TGTGCCAGCAGCGCTACGGGACTAGCGGGGGTTGAGACCCAGTACTTC. As protein: CASSATGLAGVETQYF.

The J gene is TRBJ2-2, the V gene TRBV15; TRBD1 matches 10 bases. CDR3 length: 15 amino acids. Germline CDR1 LNHNV, CDR2 YYDKDF (reference sequence). V lost 6 bases and J lost 4; bases outside the gene matches: 5. The CDR3 sequence: CATSIRTGGTGELFF. The CDR3 DNA reads as TGTGCCACCAGTATCAGGACAGGGGGCACCGGGGAGCTGTTTTTT.

This chain links TRBV7-6 with TRBJ2-1, with 15 bases matching TRBD2. This CDR3 contains 16 residues. CDR1 is SGHVS and CDR2 is FNYEAQ in the germline V gene. The junction had 12 bases not matched to a gene; V was cut back by 5 bases and J by 13 bases. The CDR3 nucleotides are TGTGCCAGCAGCCCACGGACTAGCGGGGGGGCCAACAATCAGTTCTTC. Translated: CASSPRTSGGANNQFF.

CDR3 DNA sequence: TGTGCCAGTAGGACAGGGCCAGAGACCCAGTACTTC. Translated, it gives CASRTGPETQYF. The chain joins TRBV11-2 to TRBJ2-5; 8 bases are a match to TRBD1. Germline trimming cut 9 bases from V and 4 bases from J; bases unmatched to any gene: 4. This CDR3 is 12 amino acids long. Germline CDR1 and CDR2: SGHAT and FQNNGV.

The rearrangement links TRBV5-1 to TRBJ2-2, with D possibly being TRBD1 (5 bases). Between the trimmed V and J ends, which lost 4 bases and 6 bases, there was a span of 13 bases. Germline lookup yields CDR1 SGHRS and CDR2 YFSETQ. This CDR3 is 14 amino acids long. In nucleotides, the CDR3 is TGCGCCAGCAGCGCCGAAGGGGTTGCCGGGGAGCTGTTTTTT. Translated, it gives CASSAEGVAGELFF.

V gene TRBV9 combines with J gene TRBJ2-5, with D tentatively TRBD1 (6 bases). This CDR3 is 15 amino acids long. V lost 3 bases and J lost 3, with 15 bases in between. CDR1 is SGDLS and CDR2 is YYNGEE in the germline V gene. The CDR3 nucleotides are TGTGCCAGCAGCGGGGGGCGACTAATAGAAGAGACCCAGTACTTC. Its protein is CASSGGRLIEETQYF.

V and J are TRBV9 and TRBJ1-1; D is perhaps TRBD1 (6 bases). This CDR3 contains 15 residues. Germline V gene sequence: CDR1 SGDLS, CDR2 YYNGEE. The V and J ends lost 4 bases and 7 bases respectively, with 20 bases between them. The CDR3 reads CASSPQGKQDIEAFF. CDR3 DNA: TGTGCCAGCAGCCCACAGGGAAAACAAGATATTGAAGCTTTCTTT.

The gene calls are TRBV19 and TRBJ2-3, with TRBD1 as a possible D gene (5 bases). V gave up 6 bases and J gave up 4 bases, with 8 bases separating them. Germline CDR1 is LNHDA and CDR2 is SQIVND (reference sequence). This CDR3 is built from 12 residues. This chain's CDR3 is CASRARADTQYF. The CDR3 DNA reads TGTGCCAGTAGGGCCAGGGCAGATACGCAGTATTTT.

The CDR3 loop reads CASSSGTSGGETQYF. The CDR3 region has the DNA TGTGCCAGCAGCTCCGGGACTAGCGGGGGAGAGACCCAGTACTTC. This chain joins TRBV11-2 and TRBJ2-5, with 14 nucleotides matching TRBD2. The CDR3 consists of 15 residues. CDR1 is SGHAT, CDR2 FQNNGV, per germline. Trimming cost V 4 bases and J 4 bases; bases outside gene matches: 2.

Here the CDR3 reads CASSFATVYNSPLHF. CDR3 in DNA: TGTGCCAGCAGTTTCGCGACAGTCTATAATTCACCCCTCCACTTT. The chain links TRBV28 to TRBJ1-6; a possible D gene is TRBD1 (5 bases). The CDR3 runs 15 residues. Trimming stripped 3 bases from V and 3 bases from J, with 9 bases between. Germline CDR1 is MDHEN and CDR2 is SYDVKM.

The genes are TRBV11-2 and TRBJ1-2; TRBD1 agrees at 7 bases. Trimming cost V 3 bases and J 2 bases; bases outside gene matches: 12. CDR1 and CDR2 from the germline V gene are SGHAT and FQNNGV. This CDR3 contains 17 residues. Here the CDR3 reads CASSFDRASEINYGYTF. The CDR3 DNA reads TGTGCCAGCAGCTTTGACAGGGCATCCGAGATAAACTATGGCTACACCTTC.

This chain links TRBV6-5 with TRBJ1-5; D is possibly TRBD1 (6 bases). From germline, CDR1 is MNHEY and CDR2 SVGAGI. This CDR3 is built from 14 residues. Trimming took 7 bases from V and 2 from J, leaving 12 bases between them. In DNA, the CDR3 is TGTGCCAGCATGCGGGGGGGCGGCAATCAGCCCCAGCATTTT. This translates into CASMRGGGNQPQHF.

The chain couples TRBV27 to TRBJ1-2; D not resolved. CDR3 length: 15 amino acids. In germline, CDR1 is MNHEY, CDR2 SMNVEV (reference sequence). Trimming left V 6 bases short and J 1 base short, with 15 bases between. Written as DNA, the CDR3 is TGTGCCAGCAGGTCGCTGAGGGTAAATAACTATGGCTACACCTTC. This codes for CASRSLRVNNYGYTF.

This clone has just one count. The chain combines TRBV6-4 with TRBJ2-1, with 11 positions matching TRBD2. Trimming removed 0 bases from V and 9 bases from J; junction bases left unmatched: 10. Germline V gene lookup returns CDR1 MRHNA and CDR2 SNTAGT. The CDR3 is 17 residues long. The CDR3 loop is CASSDSGYSGGAGEQFF. DNA of the CDR3: TGTGCCAGCAGTGACTCGGGATATAGCGGGGGGGCCGGTGAGCAGTTCTTC.

This rearrangement joins TRBV12-3 or TRBV12-4 to TRBJ1-5; D is undetermined. CDR3 length equals 12 residues. With 5 bases removed from V and 2 bases from J, the gap between germline ends came to 4 bases. In nucleotides, the CDR3 is TGTGCCAGCAGTCGTCGCAATCAGCCCCAGCATTTT. Translated: CASSRRNQPQHF.

V gene TRBV5-4 combines with J gene TRBJ1-4; TRBD1 matches at 8 bases. Germline V gene sequence: CDR1 SGHNT, CDR2 YYREEE (reference sequence). CDR3 length: 15 amino acids. Unmatched junction bases numbered 6, after V lost 4 bases and J lost 4 bases. CDR3: CASSIGQGGNEKLFF. CDR3 nucleotide sequence: TGTGCCAGCAGCATCGGACAGGGTGGTAATGAAAAACTGTTTTTT. The whole variable domain, filled in from reference TRBV5-4 and TRBJ1-4, reads ETGVTQSPTHLIKTRGQQVTLRCSSQSGHNTVSWYQQALGQGPQFIFQYYREEENGRGNFPPRFSGLQFPNYSSELNVNALELDDSALYLCASSIGQGGNEKLFFGSGTQLSVL.

V and J are TRBV19 and TRBJ2-5; TRBD1 might be the D (5 bases). CDR1 is LNHDA and CDR2 is SQIVND in the germline V gene (reference sequence). V gave up 6 bases and J gave up 5 bases, with 16 bases separating them. This CDR3 comprises 14 residues. CDR3 nucleotide sequence: TGTGCCAGTAGCGCCACTGGGGCGATTGAGACCCAGTACTTC. Translation gives CASSATGAIETQYF.

CDR3 coding DNA: TGCGCCAGCAGTCGTGTCCCGGGACAGGGGGCGCGAGCTAATGAAAAACTGTTTTTT. Its protein product is CASSRVPGQGARANEKLFF. The rearrangement uses TRBV5-1 and TRBJ1-4, with 12 nucleotides matching TRBD1. This CDR3 comprises 19 residues. Trimming took 5 bases from V and 3 from J; bases not matched to a gene: 14. Germline V gives CDR1 SGHRS, CDR2 YFSETQ.